The rows below give T cell receptor beta chains drawn from one sample of a study of graft-versus-host responses after intestinal transplantation. The table came from immunoSEQ multiplex PCR; TCRdb's copy has only in-frame clones and leaves some out. The sample holds about 90,000 clones; approximately 95% are singletons and the top ten take around 1.2%. Their recognized antigens are unknown. The sequences come from unstimulated CD8+ T cells sorted from spleen or lymph node cells, collected before transplant. The receptors were sampled from a human donor who was the organ donor for an intestinal transplant. The CDR3 runs from the conserved cysteine through the conserved F or W. The D gene is left open where the match is weak. The size of a clone is reported for some rows only, either as once, few or many, or as a class for expanded clones.

J gene	V gene	D gene	clone size	CDR3 DNA	CDR3 protein
TRBJ1-1	TRBV4-2	TRBD1	once	TGTGCCAGCAGCCATTACTTGACAGGGGGCACTGAAGCTTTCTTT	CASSHYLTGGTEAFF
TRBJ1-2	TRBV5-5	TRBD1	-	TGTGCCAGCAGCTGGGACAGGGGCCGCTATGGCTACACCTTC	CASSWDRGRYGYTF
TRBJ2-1	TRBV6-5	TRBD1	-	TGTGCCAGCAGTTTCGGACAGGGATACTACAATGAGCAGTTCTTC	CASSFGQGYYNEQFF
TRBJ2-5	TRBV5-4	TRBD2	-	TGTGCCAGCAGACCAAGCGGGAGGGGACAAGAGACCCAGTACTTC	CASRPSGRGQETQYF
TRBJ2-1	TRBV20-1	-	-	TGCAGTGCCGGGAATGAGCAGTTCTTC	CSAGNEQFF
TRBJ2-7	TRBV29-1	TRBD2	-	TGCAGCGCGTTTACTAGCGGTACATCCTACGAGCAGTACTTC	CSAFTSGTSYEQYF
TRBJ1-5	TRBV10-3	-	-	TGTGCCATCAGTGAGGGGACACATAGCAATCAGCCCCAGCATTTT	CAISEGTHSNQPQHF
TRBJ1-1	TRBV19	-	-	TGTGCCAGTACCCCCTGGGCAGGCCGAACCTCGAACACTGAAGCTTTCTTT	CASTPWAGRTSNTEAFF
TRBJ2-7	TRBV7-6	-	-	TGTGCCAGCAGCAGGGACATAGCCTACGAGCAGTACTTC	CASSRDIAYEQYF
TRBJ1-2	TRBV6-4	-	-	TGTGCCAGCAGGACTGAAAACTATGGCTACACCTTC	CASRTENYGYTF
TRBJ2-7	TRBV14	TRBD2	-	TGTGCCAGCAGCCAAGATGGACGCGGGAGCCTCTACGAGCAGTACTTC	CASSQDGRGSLYEQYF